The source of this T cell receptor (beta chain) is a study of OX40 agonist ivuxolimab in advanced cancers. Germline V gene data show CDR1 as MGHRA and CDR2 as YSYEKL. The length of the CDR3 is 17 residues. Trimming took off 0 bases at V and 3 bases at J, with 18 bases between the two ends. Clones were read by immunoSEQ multiplex PCR, and TCRdb kept only the in-frame ones, dropping some. The top ten clones hold approximately 11% of a sample with some 60,000 clones, 80% to 95% of them seen once. Autoimmune disease history or systemic immunosuppression barred patients. The sequence was collected from an adult with an advanced solid tumor such as melanoma, head and neck, liver or kidney cancer. The gene calls are TRBV4-1 and TRBJ2-7; TRBD1 might be the D (5 bases). The specimen comprised CD4+ or CD8+ T cells sorted from blood, sampled in a trial of the OX40 agonist ivuxolimab. This CDR3 is CASSQDPPRGLNYEQYF. The CDR3, as DNA: TGCGCCAGCAGCCAAGACCCCCCAAGGGGCTTGAACTACGAGCAGTACTTC.